This entry lists 10 T cell receptor beta chains sequenced from one sample in a study of T cell responses to AZD1222 COVID-19 vaccine. Method: immunoSEQ multiplex PCR; TCRdb's copy keeps in-frame clones and lacks some. There are more than 50,000 clones in the sample; roughly 85% occur only once, and under 5% lies in the top ten. The input for sequencing was peripheral blood, taken on day 0 of AZD1222 vaccination. The receptors stem from an adult in good health.

The chain carries TRBV11-2 and TRBJ2-7, with 9 bases lining up with TRBD1. V was pared by 1 base and J by 6 bases, with 4 bases of the junction left unmatched. CDR3 length: 14 amino acids. CDR1 SGHAT and CDR2 FQNNGV come from the germline V gene. The CDR3 region has the DNA TGTGCCAGCAGCTTAGTCTCGACAGGGGGCGAGCAGTACTTC. This gives the protein CASSLVSTGGEQYF.

This clone has only one observation. The genes are TRBV6-2 or TRBV6-3 and TRBJ2-7; the D is unclear. The CDR3 extends over 12 amino acids. V was pared by 5 bases and J by 4 bases, with 9 bases between. The germline CDR1 and CDR2 sequences are MNHEY and SVGEGT. CDR3 coding DNA: TGTGCCAGCAGTCTGAGTCGGTACGAGCAGTACTTC. It specifies CASSLSRYEQYF.

This clone came up once. V is TRBV9 and J is TRBJ2-7; D call uncertain. V lost 0 bases and J 6 bases, leaving 19 bases between the germline ends. The CDR3 is 16 amino acids. Germline loops: CDR1 SGDLS, CDR2 YYNGEE. The CDR3 bases are TGTGCCAGCAGCGTAGTCCCCCCAGGTTACTACTCCGAGCAGTACTTC. Translation: CASSVVPPGYYSEQYF. Using reference TRBV9 and TRBJ2-7 for the parts outside the CDR3, the full variable domain is DSGVTQTPKHLITATGQRVTLRCSPRSGDLSVYWYQQSLDQGLQFLIQYYNGEERAKGNILERFSAQQFPDLHSELNLSSLELGDSALYFCASSVVPPGYYSEQYFGPGTRLTVT.

This rearrangement joins TRBV27 to TRBJ2-7; D is possibly TRBD1 or TRBD2 (6 bases each). Trimming removed 5 bases at V and 3 bases at J, with 17 bases between. The CDR3 has 15 amino acids. Germline V gene data show CDR1 as MNHEY and CDR2 as SMNVEV (reference sequence). For the CDR3, the DNA is TGTGCCAGCAGTCCCCCCGGGGGCCAGGTCTACGAGCAGTACTTC. It specifies CASSPPGGQVYEQYF.

This clone was picked up a small number of times. The chain employs TRBV7-9 and TRBJ2-5; maybe TRBD1 (6 bases). CDR3 size: 14 residues. The germline V and J ends were trimmed by 1 base and 5 bases, with 11 bases remaining between them. Germline V lookup: CDR1 SEHNR, CDR2 FQNEAQ (reference sequence). The CDR3 loop reads CASSLGAGVETQYF. Written as DNA, the CDR3 is TGTGCCAGCAGCTTAGGAGCAGGGGTGGAGACCCAGTACTTC.

The V gene is TRBV4-1, the J gene TRBJ2-1; 7 bases map to TRBD2. The trim removed 2 bases at V and 7 bases at J, leaving 8 bases unmatched. This CDR3 spans 15 amino acids. Germline V gives CDR1 MGHRA, CDR2 YSYEKL. The CDR3 loop is CASSQRLASLNEQFF. The CDR3, as DNA: TGCGCCAGCAGCCAAAGACTAGCATCCCTGAATGAGCAGTTCTTC.

This sequence joins TRBV3-1 (or the pseudogene TRBV3-2) and TRBJ2-5, with 10 nucleotides matching TRBD2. CDR1 is LGHDT and CDR2 is YNNKEL in the germline V gene (reference sequence). The CDR3 contains 15 residues. Unmatched junction bases numbered 5, after V lost 2 bases and J lost 5 bases. The CDR3 DNA sequence: TGTGCCAGCAGCCAACTAGCGGGGGAGGCGGAGACCCAGTACTTC. It specifies CASSQLAGEAETQYF.

The chain joins TRBV6-4 to TRBJ1-5, with 9 bases that match TRBD1. Losses at the gene ends were 4 bases for V and 7 bases for J; bases not matched to a gene: 2. CDR1 is MRHNA and CDR2 is SNTAGT in the germline V gene. The CDR3 consists of 13 residues. The CDR3 region has the DNA TGTGCCAGCAGTGGCGGACAGGGGCAGCCCCAGCATTTT. Translating it yields CASSGGQGQPQHF.

Only a few counts were recorded for this clone. The CDR3 spells CASRPSGGYEQYF. The CDR3 DNA follows: TGTGCCAGCAGGCCTAGCGGGGGCTACGAGCAGTACTTC. The gene calls are TRBV12-3 or TRBV12-4 and TRBJ2-7, with 10 bases fitting TRBD2. The CDR3 is made up of 13 amino acids. With 6 bases clipped from V and 3 bases from J, the junction kept 2 bases outside the gene matches.

This clone occurred once. This chain links TRBV28 with TRBJ2-1; 10 bases align to TRBD1. Trimming removed 4 bases from V and 14 bases from J; junction bases left unmatched: 5. This CDR3 has 12 amino acids. CDR1 is MDHEN, CDR2 SYDVKM, per germline. The CDR3 reads CASSSTGTGEFF. The CDR3 DNA reads as TGTGCCAGCAGTTCCACCGGGACAGGGGAGTTCTTC.